This T cell receptor beta chain was documented in a study of cytomegalovirus exposure and HLA in healthy donors. The CDR3 is made up of 10 amino acids. Trimming stripped 3 bases from V and 7 bases from J, with 4 bases between. Germline V gene sequence: CDR1 SGHAT, CDR2 FQNNGV. Clones were read by immunoSEQ multiplex PCR, and TCRdb kept only the in-frame ones, dropping some. The sample holds roughly 56,000 clones, about 92% seen once. V and J are TRBV11-2 and TRBJ2-7; D unresolved. Input material: PBMCs. The clonotype comes from a young man in good health and CMV-seronegative. The DNA for the CDR3 is TGTGCCAGCAGCTTGGAGGAGCAGTACTTC. This sequence encodes CASSLEEQYF.